The 14 T cell receptor beta chains presented below share a single source sample, sequenced in a study of blood T cell repertoires in COVID-19. Data came from immunoSEQ multiplex PCR; TCRdb stores just in-frame clones and leaves some out. The sample shows about 160,000 clones, 80% to 90% of them seen only once. Sequences were obtained from peripheral blood. These receptors were taken from a man aged 60 to 75 with acute or convalescent COVID-19.

This sequence joins TRBV12-3 or TRBV12-4 and TRBJ1-5; no clear D. Between the trimmed V and J ends, which lost 11 bases and 0 bases, there was a span of 11 bases. The CDR3 is 13 amino acids. In DNA form, the CDR3 reads TGTGCCTCCGCGGTAGGTAGCAATCAGCCCCAGCATTTT. Protein product: CASAVGSNQPQHF.

The gene calls are TRBV6-6 and TRBJ1-2; 9 positions match TRBD1. V gave up 5 bases and J gave up 7 bases; unmatched junction bases: 8. The length of the CDR3 is 14 residues. Germline V gene lookup returns CDR1 MNHNY and CDR2 SVGAGI (reference sequence). CDR3 coding DNA: TGTGCCAGCAGTCAAGGACAGGGGAAGAGTGGCTACACCTTC. Its protein product is CASSQGQGKSGYTF.

In regard to this clone: A read error may account for a junction end that differs from germline. This chain links TRBV6-6 with TRBJ2-5; 9 bases are a match to TRBD1. Looked up from germline, CDR1 is MNHNY and CDR2 is SVGAGI (reference sequence). The CDR3 loop spans 16 amino acids. In nucleotides, the CDR3 is TGTGCCAGCAGTCACTCGGACAGGGGATTCCAAGAGACCCAGTACTTC. Translation gives CASSHSDRGFQETQYF.

This clone came up many times. The chain combines TRBV29-1 with TRBJ1-1; D is unclear. This CDR3 is built from 13 residues. Germline CDR1 reads SQVTM; CDR2 reads ANQGSEA. This CDR3 reads CSCSEGMNTEAFF. CDR3 sequence (DNA): TGCAGTTGTTCTGAGGGCATGAACACTGAAGCTTTCTTT.

J is TRBJ2-2 and V is TRBV5-1; perhaps TRBD2 as D (5 bases). Trimming took off 5 bases at V and 2 bases at J, with 10 bases between the two ends. This CDR3 is built from 14 residues. Germline V gives CDR1 SGHRS, CDR2 YFSETQ. CDR3 sequence reads: CASSTRANTGELFF. As DNA, the CDR3 is TGCGCCAGCAGTACTAGGGCCAACACCGGGGAGCTGTTTTTT.

The chain is built from TRBV11-2 and TRBJ1-6; no clear D. Germline CDR1 SGHAT, CDR2 FQNNGV. The CDR3 is 14 residues long. Trimming took 4 bases from V and 0 from J, leaving 4 bases between them. CDR3 nucleotide sequence: TGTGCCAGCAGCTCTAGCTCCTATAATTCACCCCTCCACTTT. Encoded protein: CASSSSSYNSPLHF.

The chain's CDR3 is CASSREITGNYEQYF. CDR3 DNA sequence: TGCGCCAGCAGCCGCGAGATTACAGGGAACTACGAGCAGTACTTC. The V and J genes are TRBV4-1 and TRBJ2-7, with D possibly TRBD1 on 6 matching bases. The germline V and J ends were trimmed by 4 bases and 3 bases, with 16 bases remaining between them. The CDR3 has 15 amino acids. CDR1 and CDR2 (germline): MGHRA, YSYEKL.

The chain joins TRBV18 to TRBJ2-7; TRBD1 is a possible D gene (6 bases). The CDR3 contains 14 residues. V shed 5 bases and J shed 0 bases, with 11 bases lying between them. CDR1 and CDR2 from the germline V gene are KGHSH and LQKENI. CDR3 bases: TGTGCCAGCTCATCGACAGGCCTCTCCTACGAGCAGTACTTC. Encoded protein: CASSSTGLSYEQYF.

Here the CDR3 reads CSVRAFQGAYEQYF. As DNA, the CDR3 is TGCAGCGTTCGAGCTTTCCAAGGGGCCTACGAGCAGTACTTC. The chain is built from TRBV29-1 and TRBJ2-7, with D maybe TRBD1 (5 bases). This CDR3 spans 14 amino acids. In germline, CDR1 is SQVTM, CDR2 ANQGSEA. Trimming shortened V by 5 bases and J by 2 bases, and 16 bases separated the two germline ends.

This chain connects TRBV7-8 to TRBJ1-3, with 8 positions matching TRBD1. CDR3 length: 15 amino acids. V lost 6 bases, J lost 0 bases, and 4 bases stayed unmatched. Germline loops: CDR1 SGHVS, CDR2 FQNEAQ. CDR3 protein: CASRKTGDSGNTIYF. For the CDR3, the DNA is TGTGCCAGCAGGAAGACAGGGGACTCTGGAAACACCATATATTTT.

This rearrangement joins TRBV3-1 (or the pseudogene TRBV3-2) to TRBJ1-1; a weak D match, TRBD1 (5 bases). Germline CDR1 and CDR2: LGHDT and YNNKEL (reference sequence). The CDR3 spans 15 residues. Trimming left V 1 base short and J 3 bases short, with 12 bases between. The CDR3 DNA follows: TGTGCCAGCAGCCAAGTAGGCGGGGCGCACACTGAAGCTTTCTTT. Translated, it gives CASSQVGGAHTEAFF.

This clone was seen only a few times. V gene TRBV5-1 combines with J gene TRBJ2-2; a possible D gene is TRBD1 (6 bases). V lost 0 bases and J 3 bases, leaving 9 bases between the germline ends. Germline values: CDR1 SGHRS, CDR2 YFSETQ. The CDR3 consists of 15 residues. The CDR3 region has the DNA TGCGCCAGCAGCTTGGACAGGGATCACACCGGGGAGCTGTTTTTT. Residues: CASSLDRDHTGELFF.

The genes are TRBV2 and TRBJ2-1; D gene ambiguous. Trimming left V 10 bases short and J 0 bases short, with 13 bases between. The CDR3 sequence is 14 residues long. CDR1 and CDR2 from the germline V gene are SNHLY and FYNNEI. This CDR3 reads CATERISSYNEQFF. The CDR3 nucleotides are TGTGCCACAGAGCGTATAAGCTCCTACAATGAGCAGTTCTTC.

The genes are TRBV5-1 and TRBJ1-3; D is possibly TRBD1 (6 bases). The length of the CDR3 is 14 residues. The germline V gene encodes CDR1 SGHRS and CDR2 YFSETQ. V was clipped by 3 bases and J by 4 bases, with 11 bases between them. CDR3 residues: CASSSTGRGNTIYF. The CDR3 DNA sequence: TGCGCCAGCAGCTCCACAGGGAGAGGAAACACCATATATTTT.